Listed below are T cell receptor beta chains from one sample, sequenced in a study of blood T cell repertoires in COVID-19. Using immunoSEQ multiplex PCR, the repertoire was profiled, and TCRdb retains in-frame clones only, with some absent. Here the sample spans hundreds of thousands of clones, around 82% being singletons. The specimen was PBMCs or T cells enriched from blood (not recorded which). Every receptor here comes from a woman aged 40-49 years who had been exposed to COVID-19. CDR3s include the opening cysteine and the closing phenylalanine or tryptophan. D genes are given only for firm matches. Part of the rows lack a size; the others show once, few, many or a class for expanded clones.

clone size	V gene	CDR3 length	D gene	J gene	CDR3 DNA	CDR3 protein
once	TRBV7-2	14	TRBD1	TRBJ1-1	TGTGCCAGCAACCCCCGACAGGGGATCTATGAAGCTTTCTTT	CASNPRQGIYEAFF
NA	TRBV5-1	14	NA	TRBJ1-1	TGCGCCAGCAGCCATACTACTTCACCTACTGAAGCTTTCTTT	CASSHTTSPTEAFF
NA	TRBV20-1	12	NA	TRBJ2-2	TGCAGTGCTAGTTCACAGACCGGGGAGCTGTTTTTT	CSASSQTGELFF
NA	TRBV5-6	16	TRBD2	TRBJ2-3	TGTGCCAGCAGCTACTATAGCGGGGGGGCCGTAGATACGCAGTATTTT	CASSYYSGGAVDTQYF
NA	TRBV20-1	11	NA	TRBJ1-1	TGCAGTGCTGGGGGGAATACTGAAGCTTTCTTT	CSAGGNTEAFF
NA	TRBV27	14	NA	TRBJ2-7	TGTGCCAGCAGCATTCCGGGACATATCTACGAGCAGTACTTC	CASSIPGHIYEQYF
NA	TRBV4-1	16	NA	TRBJ1-4	TGCGCCAGCAGCCCTAATAAGCAGGGACTTAATGAAAAACTGTTTTTT	CASSPNKQGLNEKLFF
NA	TRBV12-3/TRBV12-4	13	NA	TRBJ2-5	TGTGCCGGGGGCCAAGGGCAGGGTCAGACCCAGTACTTC	CAGGQGQGQTQYF
NA	TRBV6-1	14	NA	TRBJ1-5	TGTGCCAGCAGTGAGGTCAGGGGAGACCAGCCCCAGCATTTT	CASSEVRGDQPQHF
NA	TRBV4-1	16	NA	TRBJ1-1	TGCGCCAGCAGCCAAGATCTTGTAGCCTTGAACACTGAAGCTTTCTTT	CASSQDLVALNTEAFF